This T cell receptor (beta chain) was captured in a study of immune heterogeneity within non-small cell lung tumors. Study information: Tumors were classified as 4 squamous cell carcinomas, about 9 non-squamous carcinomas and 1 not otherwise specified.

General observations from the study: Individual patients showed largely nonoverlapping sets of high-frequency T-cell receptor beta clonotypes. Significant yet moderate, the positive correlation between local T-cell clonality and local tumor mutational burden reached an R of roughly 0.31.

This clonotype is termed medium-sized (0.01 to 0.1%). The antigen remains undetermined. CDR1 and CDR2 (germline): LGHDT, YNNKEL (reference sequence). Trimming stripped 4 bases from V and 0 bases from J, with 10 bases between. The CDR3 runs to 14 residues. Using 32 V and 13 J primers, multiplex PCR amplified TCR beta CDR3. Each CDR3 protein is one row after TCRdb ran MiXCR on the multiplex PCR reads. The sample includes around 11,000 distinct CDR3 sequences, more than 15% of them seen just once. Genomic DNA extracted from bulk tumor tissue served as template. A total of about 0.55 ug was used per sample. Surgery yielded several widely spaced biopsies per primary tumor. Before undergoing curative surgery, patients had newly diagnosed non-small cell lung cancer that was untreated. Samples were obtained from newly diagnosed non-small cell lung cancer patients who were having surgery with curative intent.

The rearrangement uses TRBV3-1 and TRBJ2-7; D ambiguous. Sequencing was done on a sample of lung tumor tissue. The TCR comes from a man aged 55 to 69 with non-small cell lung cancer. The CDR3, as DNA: TGTGCCAGCAGCCCAAATAGCTACTCCTACGAGCAGTACTTC. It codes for CASSPNSYSYEQYF.